These 16 T cell receptor beta chains share one sample of origin, sequenced in a study of blood T cells in healthy people across ages. A second PCR, run for roughly 7 to 11 cycles, used a sample-barcoded 5' primer plus a J-beta primer mix. TCRdb re-called the 5' RACE reads through MiXCR, storing one row per CDR3 protein. Found here are about 730,000 distinct CDR3 sequences, around 46% of them singletons; the top ten hold 20% to 25%. The sample was blood. The receptor set was obtained from an older woman in good health.

A remark on this clonotype: One end of the junction does not line up with germline, which may come from a read error. This chain uses TRBV5-4 with TRBJ2-3; TRBD2 agrees at 7 bases. The CDR3 runs to 15 residues. In germline, CDR1 is SGHNT, CDR2 YYREEE (reference sequence). The CDR3 nucleotides read TGTGACAGCAGCCTACCGGGACTACCTACAGATACGCAGTATTTT. Protein: CDSSLPGLPTDTQYF.

The chain couples TRBV27 to TRBJ1-2, with D unclear. Between the trimmed V and J ends, which lost 3 bases and 4 bases, there was a span of 12 bases. Germline loops: CDR1 MNHEY, CDR2 SMNVEV (reference sequence). The CDR3 sequence is 14 residues long. CDR3 nucleotides: TGTGCCAGCAGTTTCGCGGACCTCGGCTATGGCTACACCTTC. Translated: CASSFADLGYGYTF.

The J gene is TRBJ2-7, the V gene TRBV7-8, with 8 nucleotides matching TRBD1. The V gene end was trimmed by 2 bases and the J gene end by 3 bases; junction bases not matched to a gene: 6. In germline, CDR1 is SGHVS, CDR2 FQNEAQ. CDR3 length equals 15 residues. DNA of the CDR3: TGTGCCAGCAGCTTAAGTGTGGGACAGGTCTACGAGCAGTACTTC. It encodes CASSLSVGQVYEQYF.

V and J are TRBV7-8 and TRBJ2-3; 8 bases line up with TRBD2. Losses at the gene ends were 5 bases for V and 4 bases for J; bases not matched to a gene: 8. The germline CDR1 and CDR2 sequences are SGHVS and FQNEAQ. The CDR3 consists of 15 residues. The CDR3 nucleotides read TGTGCCAGCAGCCAAAGCGTGACTAGCGCAGATACGCAGTATTTT. It translates to CASSQSVTSADTQYF.

The J gene is TRBJ2-1, the V gene TRBV4-1, with D possibly being TRBD2 (7 bases). This CDR3 is 18 amino acids long. Looked up from germline, CDR1 is MGHRA and CDR2 is YSYEKL. The V and J ends lost 0 bases and 6 bases respectively, with 21 bases between them. The CDR3 spells CASSQDGRGAGLINEQFF. CDR3 nucleotide sequence: TGCGCCAGCAGCCAAGATGGCCGGGGGGCAGGCCTGATCAATGAGCAGTTCTTC.

With regard to this clonotype: Being one base from a much bigger clone, this may be a read error. The rearrangement joins TRBV5-1 to TRBJ2-5, with TRBD2 identical over 13 bases. The V gene end was trimmed by 0 bases and the J gene end by 11 bases; junction bases not matched to a gene: 16. The CDR3 extends over 18 amino acids. The germline gives CDR1 SGHRS, CDR2 YFSETQ. CDR3 DNA sequence: TGCGCCAGCAGCTTGGAAACTAGCGGGGGGGCTGTCTACAATGAGCAGTACTTC. It is translated as CASSLETSGGAVYNEQYF. The variable domain in full, with the rest retrieved from reference TRBV5-1 and TRBJ2-5, is KAGVTQTPRYLIKTRGQQVTLSCSPISGHRSVSWYQQTPGQGLQFLFEYFSETQRNKGNFPGRFSGRQFSNSRSEMNVSTLELGDSALYLCASSLETSGGAVYNEQYFGPGTRLLVL.

The V call is TRBV20-1, the J call TRBJ2-5, with 11 nucleotides matching TRBD2. This CDR3 is built from 15 residues. V was clipped by 5 bases and J by 1 base; unmatched bases: 6. Germline loops: CDR1 DFQATT, CDR2 SNEGSKA (reference sequence). The CDR3 reads CSAHAGLAVQETQYF. CDR3 DNA sequence: TGCAGTGCTCACGCGGGACTAGCGGTCCAAGAGACCCAGTACTTC.

This clonotype was counted between two and nine times. This rearrangement joins TRBV5-1 to TRBJ2-5; weak D call: TRBD1 (6 bases). The CDR3 loop spans 16 amino acids. V shed 6 bases and J shed 1 base, with 19 bases lying between them. Germline V CDR1 and CDR2: SGHRS, YFSETQ. The CDR3 spells CASTLEAGVIQETQYF. The CDR3 DNA follows: TGCGCCAGCACACTTGAGGCAGGGGTCATCCAAGAGACCCAGTACTTC.

This clonotype was found once. CDR3 amino acids: CASTDSGYGYTF. For the CDR3, the DNA is TGTGCCAGCACGGACAGTGGCTATGGCTACACCTTC. The J gene is TRBJ1-2, the V gene TRBV6-5, with TRBD1 as a possible D gene (6 bases). Germline CDR1 and CDR2: MNHEY and SVGAGI. The CDR3 contains 12 residues. With 7 bases removed from V and 4 bases from J, the gap between germline ends came to 10 bases.

This chain links TRBV6-5 with TRBJ1-1; 11 bases line up with TRBD1. Losses at the gene ends were 5 bases for V and 4 bases for J; bases not matched to a gene: 3. From germline, CDR1 is MNHEY and CDR2 SVGAGI. This CDR3 contains 14 residues. CDR3 in DNA: TGTGCCAGCAGTCGGACAGGGGGCGGCACTGAAGCTTTCTTT. Amino acids: CASSRTGGGTEAFF.

The chain employs TRBV7-9 and TRBJ2-3, with D maybe TRBD2 (7 bases). This CDR3 has 16 residues. Germline CDR1 is SEHNR and CDR2 is FQNEAQ (reference sequence). V gave up 8 bases and J gave up 3 bases, with 21 bases separating them. Written as DNA, the CDR3 is TGTGCCAGCTGCCGGGGGGCCACTTCTGGGACAGATACGCAGTATTTT. This codes for CASCRGATSGTDTQYF.

The rearrangement uses TRBV7-2 and TRBJ2-1, with 10 bases that match TRBD2. The tail of the sequence fits TRBJ2-7 better, so the J call may be wrong. Looked up from germline, CDR1 is SGHTA and CDR2 is FQGNSA. The CDR3 is 15 residues long. The CDR3 region is CANNLGLAAYNEQYF. For the CDR3, the DNA is TGTGCCAACAACCTCGGACTAGCGGCCTACAATGAGCAGTACTTC.

This clonotype has only a few counts. The genes are TRBV29-1 and TRBJ1-2; TRBD1 aligns across 7 bases. This CDR3 comprises 14 residues. The ends lost 7 bases at V and 5 bases at J; junction bases unmatched: 13. Germline CDR1 and CDR2: SQVTM and ANQGSEA. Here the CDR3 reads CSASNRDRSYGYTF. Here the CDR3 DNA reads TGCAGCGCAAGTAATAGGGACAGATCATATGGCTACACCTTC.

This clonotype was observed a few times. This chain uses TRBV6-6 with TRBJ2-5, with 9 bases fitting TRBD1. V lost 6 bases, J lost 2 bases, and 10 bases stayed unmatched. CDR1 is MNHNY, CDR2 SVGAGI, per germline (reference sequence). CDR3 size: 16 residues. As DNA, the CDR3 is TGTGCCAGCAGGCTCAGACGGGACAGGGAACAAGAGACCCAGTACTTC. It is translated as CASRLRRDREQETQYF.

Concerning this clonotype itself: At one boundary the junction diverges from the germline segment, which might be a read error. The chain links TRBV5-4 to TRBJ2-1; D call uncertain. The CDR3 totals 14 residues. Germline CDR1 reads SGHNT; CDR2 reads YYREEE (reference sequence). CDR3 sequence: CAGSFPSSYNEQFF. In DNA, the CDR3 is TGTGCCGGCAGCTTCCCAAGCTCCTACAATGAGCAGTTCTTC.

CDR3 protein: CASSFADSGANVLTF. In DNA form, the CDR3 reads TGTGCCAGCAGCTTCGCGGACTCTGGGGCCAACGTCCTGACTTTC. The chain carries TRBV11-1 and TRBJ2-6; D gene unclear. This CDR3 is built from 15 residues. Germline CDR1 is SGHAT and CDR2 is FQDESV (reference sequence). V lost 3 bases and J lost 0, with 6 bases in between.